The next 13 T cell receptor beta chains were all read from a single sample in a study of regulatory T cells in long-lasting Graves disease. Library construction for TCR beta used iRepertoire HTBI primers and Arm-PCR of CDR3 regions. TCRdb passed the multiplex PCR reads through MiXCR, listing each CDR3 protein once. The sample contains 510,000 or so distinct CDR3 sequences, around 13% of which appear only once. Indicated time point: newly diagnosed GD, antithyroid drugs for less than 3 months. Extracted PBMC RNA gave rise to the TCR library. The same sample was also used in a study of T cells in Graves' hyperthyroidism and ophthalmopathy.

The material sequenced was peripheral blood mononuclear cells (PBMCs), taken at new diagnosis, from a patient treated with antithyroid drugs. All receptors derive from a woman aged 25 to 39 with Graves disease.

The chain carries TRBV10-3 and TRBJ1-1; 8 bases align to TRBD1. J gave up 1 base and V 3 bases, and 10 bases lay outside the gene matches. The V gene's germline CDR1 is ENHRY and CDR2 SYGVKD. This CDR3 comprises 17 residues. CDR3 bases: TGTGCCATCAGTGATTTCAGGACAGGGCCACCGAACACTGAAGCTTTCTTT. It specifies CAISDFRTGPPNTEAFF.

V gene TRBV7-9 combines with J gene TRBJ1-4; D perhaps matches TRBD1 (6 bases). The CDR3 sequence is 16 residues long. Germline V gives CDR1 SEHNR, CDR2 FQNEAQ (reference sequence). Trimming stripped 2 bases from V and 6 bases from J, with 16 bases between. The CDR3 sequence is CASSLLRGTRHEKLFF. The DNA for the CDR3 is TGTGCCAGCAGCTTACTAAGGGGGACACGTCATGAAAAACTGTTTTTT.

This clonotype has a count of ten or more. V usage is TRBV12-3 or TRBV12-4 and J usage is TRBJ2-5, with D unresolved. The end of the DNA aligns better with TRBJ2-1, so the J call may be wrong. This CDR3 is built from 12 residues. As DNA, the CDR3 is TGTGCCAGCAGTACCTGGCGGTTTGAGCAGTTCTTC. This sequence encodes CASSTWRFEQFF.

The sample holds many counts of this clonotype. This chain connects TRBV20-1 to TRBJ2-1; TRBD2 aligns across 10 bases. J was trimmed by 5 bases and V by 0 bases; bases with no gene match: 4. The CDR3 spans 15 residues. Per germline, CDR1 DFQATT and CDR2 SNEGSKA (reference sequence). CDR3 protein: CSAREASGSHNEQFF. The CDR3 DNA reads TGCAGTGCTAGAGAGGCTAGCGGGAGCCACAATGAGCAGTTCTTC.

This clonotype was seen ten or more times. The chain carries TRBV28 and TRBJ1-4, with D unclear. The CDR3 length is 11 residues. The germline CDR1 and CDR2 sequences are MDHEN and SYDVKM. Trimming shortened V by 10 bases and J by 4 bases, and 7 bases separated the two germline ends. CDR3 nucleotide sequence: TGTGCCATCCTCAATAATGAAAAACTGTTTTTT. It translates to CAILNNEKLFF.

This clonotype was seen only a few times. J is TRBJ2-3 and V is TRBV19; the match to TRBD2 covers 12 bases. CDR1 is LNHDA, CDR2 SQIVND, per germline (reference sequence). CDR3 size: 15 residues. V lost 9 bases to trimming and J lost 7 bases; unmatched junction nucleotides: 11. The CDR3 DNA reads as TGTGCCAGCCAACCCCGACTAGCGGGAGAACATACGCAGTATTTT. Residues: CASQPRLAGEHTQYF.

Many counts were recorded for this clonotype. The chain uses TRBV7-3 and TRBJ1-3; TRBD1 might be the D (6 bases). CDR3 size: 15 residues. V shed 2 bases and J shed 4 bases, with 12 bases lying between them. Germline CDR1 and CDR2: SGHTA and FQGTGA. The CDR3 protein is CASSLGTGTGNTIYF. The CDR3 coding sequence is TGTGCCAGCAGCTTAGGAACAGGGACCGGAAACACCATATATTTT.

This clonotype has a count of ten or more. The chain employs TRBV28 and TRBJ1-3; possible D gene TRBD1, 6 bases. The CDR3 covers 14 residues. Germline V lookup: CDR1 MDHEN, CDR2 SYDVKM. V lost 6 bases to trimming and J lost 2 bases, with 11 bases between them. CDR3 DNA sequence: TGTGCCAGCAGAGCCCCAGGGGCTGGAAACACCATATATTTT. As protein: CASRAPGAGNTIYF.

This clonotype was seen more than once but under ten times. The chain combines TRBV4-2 with TRBJ1-4; D is undetermined. Germline assignment: CDR1 LGHNA and CDR2 YNFKEQ. V was clipped by 0 bases and J by 7 bases, with 6 bases between them. This CDR3 has 13 residues. The CDR3 protein is CASSQDPTEKLFF. CDR3 nucleotide sequence: TGTGCCAGCAGCCAAGACCCCACTGAAAAACTGTTTTTT.

With regard to this clonotype: A single base separates this from a much larger clone, so it may be a read error. V usage is TRBV11-3 and J usage is TRBJ2-5; possibly TRBD2 for D (6 bases). This CDR3 contains 14 residues. CDR1 and CDR2 from the germline V gene are SGHNT and YENEEA. The CDR3: CVSSGRGSVGTQYF. As DNA, the CDR3 is TGTGTCAGCAGCGGGCGGGGTAGCGTGGGGACCCAGTACTTC.

The rearrangement links TRBV18 to TRBJ1-1; the D gene is possibly TRBD1 (5 bases). This CDR3 contains 15 residues. Trimming took 6 bases from V and 1 from J, leaving 15 bases between them. Germline CDR1 KGHSH, CDR2 LQKENI. DNA for the CDR3: TGTGCCAGCTCCCCCAGGGACGGTGGGAACACTGAAGCTTTCTTT. Its protein product is CASSPRDGGNTEAFF.

This clonotype was recorded many times. This chain links TRBV12-3 or TRBV12-4 with TRBJ1-4, with a tentative D call TRBD1 (5 bases). The CDR3 is 15 amino acids. The germline V and J ends were trimmed by 7 bases and 8 bases, with 20 bases remaining between them. The CDR3 nucleotides are TGTGCCAGCACCCCGGGCGGGTCAACAGGAGAAAAACTGTTTTTT. It is translated as CASTPGGSTGEKLFF.

This clonotype was counted at least ten times. The gene calls are TRBV27 and TRBJ1-2; D might be TRBD1 (5 bases). The germline gives CDR1 MNHEY, CDR2 SMNVEV (reference sequence). The CDR3 extends over 13 amino acids. Trimming shortened V by 4 bases and J by 7 bases, and 13 bases separated the two germline ends. CDR3 protein: CASSYDSLSGYTF. CDR3 nucleotides: TGTGCCAGCAGTTACGACAGTTTGTCTGGCTACACCTTC.